This T cell receptor (beta chain) is drawn from a study of monozygotic twins with inflammatory bowel disease. Each UMI harboured a 6-nucleotide sample barcode and was appended via template switching. TCRdb re-called the 5' RACE reads; every CDR3 protein appears as one record, without DNA. In all, the sample yields just over 300,000 distinct CDR3 sequences. Germline V gives CDR1 MDHEN, CDR2 SYDVKM. The CDR3 totals 12 residues. The chain has TRBV28 and TRBJ1-2; without DNA, the TCRdb call of TRBD1 cannot be checked. The TCR originated in a human donor with ulcerative colitis or Crohn's disease, or a healthy co-twin of an affected twin (not recorded which). Sequenced: blood. CDR3: CASSSGWGGYTF.